Ten or more counts support the clone carrying this TCR beta chain. The time point is: sample taken at primary tumor resection. TCRs were sequenced from unsorted whole RNA of tumor, nontumor lung or PBMC. This sample was included in a study of spatial heterogeneity in lung cancer. From the 5' RACE reads, TCRdb called clonotypes with MiXCR, one entry per CDR3 protein. The data hold over 12,000 distinct CDR3 sequences, with 9.5% to 13% observed a single time. The length of the CDR3 is 12 residues. Trimming took off 7 bases at V and 9 bases at J, with 13 bases between the two ends. The germline V gene has CDR1 MNHNS and CDR2 SASEGT.

This sequence originates from a male donor with early-stage non-small cell lung cancer. The genes are TRBV6-1 and TRBJ2-1; weak D call: TRBD2 (5 bases). Sequenced here: PBMCs, sampled at surgery. CDR3 sequence reads: CASNRPEGEQFF. The DNA of the CDR3 is TGTGCCAGCAATAGACCCGAGGGTGAGCAGTTCTTC.